Below are 30 T cell receptor beta chains sequenced from a single sample in a study of blood T cell repertoires in COVID-19. Clones were read by immunoSEQ multiplex PCR, and TCRdb kept only the in-frame ones, dropping some. Found here are approximately 250,000 clones, 84% of them singletons; the top ten hold about 1.5%. Sequencing was carried out using peripheral blood. The origin of the receptors is a woman aged 35 to 49 who had recovered from COVID-19.

The V call is TRBV19, the J call TRBJ2-6; possible D gene TRBD2, 6 bases. The CDR3 is 17 residues long. The germline V gene encodes CDR1 LNHDA and CDR2 SQIVND (reference sequence). The V end lost 6 bases, the J end lost 4 bases, and 19 bases lay between the germline ends. The CDR3 DNA follows: TGTGCCAGTAGCCCTAGAGGCGGGATCGTCGGGGCCAACGTCCTGACTTTC. Residues: CASSPRGGIVGANVLTF. Together with reference TRBV19 and TRBJ2-6, the CDR3 gives the full variable domain: DGGITQSPKYLFRKEGQNVTLSCEQNLNHDAMYWYRQDPGQGLRLIYYSQIVNDFQKGDIAEGYSVSREKKESFPLTVTSAQKNPTAFYLCASSPRGGIVGANVLTFGAGSRLTVL.

The rearrangement links TRBV18 to TRBJ1-2, with D unresolved. The CDR3 has 15 amino acids. CDR1 KGHSH and CDR2 LQKENI come from the germline V gene. V lost 3 bases and J 2 bases, leaving 13 bases between the germline ends. CDR3 in amino acids: CASSPSEGENYGYTF. CDR3 in DNA: TGTGCCAGCTCACCGTCGGAGGGCGAAAACTATGGCTACACCTTC.

The chain uses TRBV30 and TRBJ2-7; the D gene is possibly TRBD2 (6 bases). This CDR3 is 13 amino acids long. Trimming left V 4 bases short and J 2 bases short, with 12 bases between. Looked up from germline, CDR1 is GTSNPN and CDR2 is SVGIG (reference sequence). The CDR3 loop reads CAWNLAPAYEQYF. CDR3 in DNA: TGTGCCTGGAACCTAGCGCCCGCCTACGAGCAGTACTTC.

The rearrangement uses TRBV4-3 and TRBJ1-5, with D unresolved. Trimming took off 4 bases at V and 4 bases at J, with 20 bases between the two ends. Germline CDR1 reads LGHNA; CDR2 reads YSLEER. The CDR3 consists of 17 residues. The CDR3 nucleotides are TGCGCCAGCAGCCCCGGGTACAGAGAGCCGGGAAATCAGCCCCAGCATTTT. It specifies CASSPGYREPGNQPQHF.

The chain couples TRBV27 to TRBJ2-4; D is perhaps TRBD2 (6 bases). This CDR3 comprises 20 residues. With 5 bases removed from V and 7 bases from J, the gap between germline ends came to 33 bases. Germline CDR1 and CDR2: MNHEY and SMNVEV (reference sequence). The DNA of the CDR3 is TGTGCCAGCAGTCCCCGCCCTTCGCGGGGTTTTCTCGCAAATTCGAACATTCAGTACTTC. Residues: CASSPRPSRGFLANSNIQYF.

V and J are TRBV5-6 and TRBJ1-4; possible D gene TRBD1, 6 bases. This CDR3 is 13 amino acids long. The V and J ends lost 4 bases and 8 bases respectively, with 12 bases between them. Germline lookup yields CDR1 SGHDT and CDR2 YYEEEE. As DNA, the CDR3 is TGTGCCAGCAGCGCGACGACAGGCGAAAAACTGTTTTTT. This gives the protein CASSATTGEKLFF.

The chain carries TRBV6-5 and TRBJ2-7, with 11 bases fitting TRBD2. CDR1 and CDR2 (germline): MNHEY, SVGAGI. The CDR3 consists of 15 residues. V lost 6 bases, J lost 0 bases, and 4 bases stayed unmatched. CDR3 in amino acids: CASSSGLAGSYEQYF. DNA of the CDR3: TGTGCCAGCAGCTCAGGACTAGCGGGCTCCTACGAGCAGTACTTC.

The chain carries TRBV7-8 and TRBJ1-6; TRBD1 agrees at 11 bases. The CDR3 totals 16 residues. Germline V CDR1 and CDR2: SGHVS, FQNEAQ. V was clipped by 3 bases and J by 14 bases; unmatched bases: 12. The CDR3 DNA sequence: TGTGCCAGCAGCTTCCAAGGACAGGGGGCAACCTCTGCCCTCCACTTT. Protein product: CASSFQGQGATSALHF.

This sequence joins TRBV11-3 and TRBJ2-7; TRBD2 is a possible D gene (7 bases). Germline V lookup: CDR1 SGHNT, CDR2 YENEEA. The CDR3 loop spans 14 amino acids. Trimming stripped 1 base from V and 2 bases from J, with 9 bases between. The CDR3 sequence is CASSLGEGAYEQYF. DNA for the CDR3: TGTGCCAGCAGCTTAGGGGAGGGGGCCTACGAGCAGTACTTC. Based on the CDR3 plus reference TRBV11-3 and TRBJ2-7, the full variable domain is EAGVVQSPRYKIIEKKQPVAFWCNPISGHNTLYWYLQNLGQGPELLIRYENEEAVDDSQLPKDRFSAERLKGVDSTLKIQPAELGDSAVYLCASSLGEGAYEQYFGPGTRLTVT.

The V gene is TRBV5-1, the J gene TRBJ1-1, with D tentatively TRBD1 (6 bases). Germline loops: CDR1 SGHRS, CDR2 YFSETQ. Trimming stripped 6 bases from V and 2 bases from J, with 14 bases between. The CDR3 contains 14 residues. The CDR3 bases are TGCGCCAGCACCGGGACACGGCCTAACACTGAAGCTTTCTTT. Its translation: CASTGTRPNTEAFF.

V and J are TRBV2 and TRBJ2-5; possibly TRBD2 for D (5 bases). This CDR3 is 13 amino acids long. CDR1 is SNHLY and CDR2 is FYNNEI in the germline V gene. V was clipped by 6 bases and J by 1 base, with 9 bases between them. As DNA, the CDR3 is TGTGCCAGCAGACTAGACCTCCAAGAGACCCAGTACTTC. Protein: CASRLDLQETQYF.

The chain's CDR3 is CASSELWTAYGYTF. DNA for the CDR3: TGTGCCAGCAGTGAACTTTGGACAGCCTATGGCTACACCTTC. The chain combines TRBV6-1 with TRBJ1-2, with D possibly matching TRBD1 (6 bases). V shed 2 bases and J shed 4 bases, with 11 bases lying between them. The germline CDR1 and CDR2 sequences are MNHNS and SASEGT. There are 14 residues in the CDR3.

The genes are TRBV5-1 and TRBJ1-4; D not certain. The germline gives CDR1 SGHRS, CDR2 YFSETQ. CDR3 length: 14 residues. V lost 1 base and J lost 6, with 10 bases in between. This CDR3 is CASSLTDPYEKLFF. CDR3 sequence (DNA): TGCGCCAGCAGCTTGACAGACCCTTATGAAAAACTGTTTTTT.

This clone has only a few counts. The V call is TRBV19, the J call TRBJ1-6, with a tentative D call TRBD1 (6 bases). Trimming took 3 bases from V and 7 from J, leaving 16 bases between them. The CDR3 loop spans 16 amino acids. The V gene's germline CDR1 is LNHDA and CDR2 SQIVND (reference sequence). The CDR3, as DNA: TGTGCCAGTAGTATTCTGGGGGCACACCCGAATTCACCCCTCCACTTT. Its protein is CASSILGAHPNSPLHF.

This clone was picked up one time. This chain uses TRBV6-5 with TRBJ1-3; TRBD1 is a possible D gene (6 bases). Germline loops: CDR1 MNHEY, CDR2 SVGAGI. Between the trimmed V and J ends, which lost 4 bases and 4 bases, there was a span of 8 bases. The CDR3 is 13 amino acids. The DNA of the CDR3 is TGTGCCAGCAGTTCGGGGACAGGAAACACCATATATTTT. This translates into CASSSGTGNTIYF.

The count of this clone is one. J is TRBJ1-6 and V is TRBV13; possibly TRBD1 for D (6 bases). The germline CDR1 and CDR2 sequences are PRHDT and FYEKMQ (reference sequence). Trimming took off 4 bases at V and 0 bases at J, with 13 bases between the two ends. The CDR3 is 17 amino acids. The CDR3 here is CASSSTGTSSYNSPLHF. The CDR3 DNA is TGTGCCAGCAGCTCAACAGGGACAAGCTCCTATAATTCACCCCTCCACTTT.

This chain connects TRBV28 to TRBJ1-1; D unclear. Per germline, CDR1 MDHEN and CDR2 SYDVKM. The CDR3 has 12 amino acids. V lost 3 bases and J lost 7, with 9 bases in between. The CDR3 here is CASSLATDEAFF. DNA for the CDR3: TGTGCCAGCAGTTTGGCCACAGATGAAGCTTTCTTT.

The chain links TRBV2 to TRBJ2-1; D perhaps matches TRBD2 (6 bases). V lost 8 bases and J 7 bases, leaving 18 bases between the germline ends. The CDR3 extends over 14 amino acids. The germline CDR1 and CDR2 sequences are SNHLY and FYNNEI. The CDR3 DNA sequence: TGTGCCAGCGCCGGGACTGAAATTGGTAATGAGCAGTTCTTC. Translation gives CASAGTEIGNEQFF.

The chain is built from TRBV2 and TRBJ2-5; 12 nucleotides match TRBD2. Per the germline V gene, CDR1 is SNHLY and CDR2 is FYNNEI. V was clipped by 5 bases and J by 7 bases; unmatched bases: 8. CDR3 length equals 15 residues. The CDR3 DNA reads TGTGCCAGCAGTCGGACTAGCGGGGATAGGGGGACCCAGTACTTC. Translating gives CASSRTSGDRGTQYF.

The chain recombines TRBV3-1 (or the pseudogene TRBV3-2) with TRBJ2-5; D might be TRBD2 (5 bases). V was trimmed by 3 bases and J by 0 bases, leaving 11 bases between them. Germline-derived CDR1 and CDR2 are LGHDT and YNNKEL (reference sequence). CDR3 length equals 15 residues. The CDR3, as DNA: TGTGCCAGCAGCCAGAGTTCGGGGAACCAAGAGACCCAGTACTTC. Protein sequence: CASSQSSGNQETQYF.

This clone was counted only a few times. This chain joins TRBV6-5 and TRBJ1-5, with TRBD1 as a possible D gene (6 bases). The CDR3 extends over 13 amino acids. The germline V gene has CDR1 MNHEY and CDR2 SVGAGI. Trimming took 6 bases from V and 3 from J, leaving 9 bases between them. CDR3 sequence reads: CASSGDNNQPQHF. The CDR3 nucleotides read TGTGCCAGCAGCGGGGACAACAATCAGCCCCAGCATTTT.

Of note for this clone: Distinct nucleotide sequences in the sample also encode this CDR3. This chain links TRBV6-5 with TRBJ1-2; D is unresolved. Trimming left V 6 bases short and J 6 bases short, with 8 bases between. From germline, CDR1 is MNHEY and CDR2 SVGAGI. The CDR3 has 11 residues. DNA of the CDR3: TGTGCCAGCAGGCGAGAAGATGGCTACACCTTC. It codes for CASRREDGYTF.

The rearrangement uses TRBV24-1 and TRBJ2-2; the match to TRBD2 covers 12 bases. Germline V lookup: CDR1 KGHDR, CDR2 SFDVKD. This CDR3 has 18 amino acids. V shed 1 base and J 5 bases; nucleotides not matched to a gene: 7. In nucleotides, the CDR3 is TGTGCCACCAGTGATTTCTTGACTAGCGGGGGCGATACCGGGGAGCTGTTTTTT. As protein: CATSDFLTSGGDTGELFF.

The chain combines TRBV18 with TRBJ2-7; TRBD1 matches at 10 bases. In germline, CDR1 is KGHSH, CDR2 LQKENI. With V trimmed by 2 bases and J by 3 bases, 10 bases remained unmatched. The CDR3 covers 17 residues. The CDR3 spells CASSPRAPGTGVYEQYF. The DNA for the CDR3 is TGTGCCAGCTCACCAAGGGCCCCCGGGACAGGGGTCTACGAGCAGTACTTC.

This clone was seen just once. The V call is TRBV6-5, the J call TRBJ1-5; D might be TRBD1 (6 bases). This CDR3 region has 13 residues. CDR1 is MNHEY, CDR2 SVGAGI, per germline. V was clipped by 5 bases and J by 5 bases, with 10 bases between them. Written as DNA, the CDR3 is TGTGCCAGCAGTCGGGGGGCCGATCAGCCCCAGCATTTT. It encodes CASSRGADQPQHF.

This clone has a single count. The chain links TRBV5-5 to TRBJ2-3; 16 bases align to TRBD2. V was pared by 3 bases and J by 6 bases, with 4 bases of the junction left unmatched. Germline assignment: CDR1 SGHKS and CDR2 YYEKEE (reference sequence). This CDR3 contains 16 residues. CDR3 protein: CASSSGLAGGQDTQYF. The CDR3 DNA follows: TGTGCCAGCAGCTCGGGACTAGCGGGGGGGCAGGATACGCAGTATTTT. The full variable domain, in which reference TRBV5-5 and TRBJ2-3 provide the parts outside the CDR3, is DAGVTQSPTHLIKTRGQQVTLRCSPISGHKSVSWYQQVLGQGPQFIFQYYEKEERGRGNFPDRFSARQFPNYSSELNVNALLLGDSALYLCASSSGLAGGQDTQYFGPGTRLTVL.

The chain employs TRBV7-2 and TRBJ1-3; weak D call: TRBD1 (5 bases). The CDR3 is 14 residues long. CDR1 SGHTA and CDR2 FQGNSA come from the germline V gene. Trimming took off 5 bases at V and 0 bases at J, with 8 bases between the two ends. The CDR3 nucleotides read TGTGCCAGCAGCCCGGACAACTCTGGAAACACCATATATTTT. It is translated as CASSPDNSGNTIYF.

The V call is TRBV5-4, the J call TRBJ2-7; perhaps TRBD1 as D (5 bases). Trimming left V 6 bases short and J 5 bases short, with 15 bases between. CDR1 is SGHNT, CDR2 YYREEE, per germline (reference sequence). There are 13 residues in the CDR3. CDR3 in DNA: TGTGCCAGCAACGTTAGGGGTGACCACGAGCAGTACTTC. This codes for CASNVRGDHEQYF.

The rearrangement uses TRBV18 and TRBJ1-1; D perhaps matches TRBD1 (6 bases). The CDR3 sequence is 14 residues long. The germline V and J ends were trimmed by 6 bases and 0 bases, with 11 bases remaining between them. CDR1 is KGHSH, CDR2 LQKENI, per germline. The CDR3 DNA sequence: TGTGCCAGCTCGCCGGACAGAATGAACACTGAAGCTTTCTTT. Encoded protein: CASSPDRMNTEAFF. Drawing the rest from reference TRBV18 and TRBJ1-1, the complete variable domain is NAGVMQNPRHLVRRRGQEARLRCSPMKGHSHVYWYRQLPEEGLKFMVYLQKENIIDESGMPKERFSAEFPKEGPSILRIQQVVRGDSAAYFCASSPDRMNTEAFFGQGTRLTVV.

The chain couples TRBV6-1 to TRBJ2-7, with 9 bases aligning to TRBD2. Trimming removed 3 bases from V and 3 bases from J; junction bases left unmatched: 15. Germline V lookup: CDR1 MNHNS, CDR2 SASEGT. The CDR3 length is 18 residues. The CDR3 spells CASSEGRLRLAERYEQYF. The DNA of the CDR3 is TGTGCCAGCAGTGAGGGCCGGTTAAGACTAGCGGAACGCTACGAGCAGTACTTC.